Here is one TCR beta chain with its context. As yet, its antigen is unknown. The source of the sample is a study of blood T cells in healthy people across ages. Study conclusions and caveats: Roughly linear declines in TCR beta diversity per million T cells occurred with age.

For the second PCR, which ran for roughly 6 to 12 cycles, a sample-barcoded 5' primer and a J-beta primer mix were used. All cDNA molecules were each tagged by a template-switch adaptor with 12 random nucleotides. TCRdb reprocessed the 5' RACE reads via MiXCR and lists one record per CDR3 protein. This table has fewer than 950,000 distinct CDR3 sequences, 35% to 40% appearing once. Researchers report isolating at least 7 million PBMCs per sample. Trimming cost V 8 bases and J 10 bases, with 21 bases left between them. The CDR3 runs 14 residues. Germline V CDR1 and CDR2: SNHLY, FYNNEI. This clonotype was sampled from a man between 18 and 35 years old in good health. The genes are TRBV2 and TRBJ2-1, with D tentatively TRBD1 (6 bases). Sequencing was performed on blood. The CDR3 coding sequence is TGTGCCAGCCTTAAGGAGAGACAGGTACGCGAGCAGTTCTTC. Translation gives CASLKERQVREQFF.